The TCR beta chain under discussion was sequenced for a study of T cells and Merkel cell carcinoma outcomes. Overall study results and limits: Reportedly, T-cell repertoire with density predicts Merkel cell carcinoma outcomes.

On this clone: Its antigen is not known.

Profiling relied on immunoSEQ multiplex PCR, and the TCRdb table lists in-frame clones only, not all of them. The sample yields roughly 9,200 clones, 84% seen once. CDR1 is ENHRY, CDR2 SYGVKD, per germline. V dropped 11 bases and J dropped 2; count of bases not matched to a gene: 14. There are 15 residues in the CDR3. Specimen: tumor tissue from Merkel cell carcinoma. J is TRBJ2-7 and V is TRBV10-3, with TRBD2 matching over 8 bases. The sequence came from a human donor with Merkel cell carcinoma. The CDR3 DNA sequence: TGTGCCGTTAACGGGGCGGGGGGCCTCGCCTACGAGCAGTACTTC. Its translation is CAVNGAGGLAYEQYF.